The source of this T cell receptor (beta chain) is a study of blood T cell repertoires in COVID-19. Whole-study context: Acute and convalescent COVID-19 specimens originated in the United States, Italy and Spain. In each case, the material was cDNA or gDNA derived from T cells, B-cell-depleted T cells, or PBMCs.

V was clipped by 3 bases and J by 4 bases; unmatched bases: 7. There are 16 residues in the CDR3. The germline V gene has CDR1 WNHNN and CDR2 SYGVQD (reference sequence). TCRdb's table, derived via immunoSEQ multiplex PCR, lists solely in-frame clones and lacks some. The table has approximately 180,000 clones, roughly 87% seen once. This sequence was found in a woman aged 70 to 79 with acute or convalescent COVID-19. Sample: peripheral blood. V and J are TRBV10-1 and TRBJ2-1, with 9 bases lining up with TRBD1. As DNA, the CDR3 is TGCGCCAGCAGTGAATTAGGACAGGGGCATTACAATGAGCAGTTCTTC. It specifies CASSELGQGHYNEQFF.